The 30 T cell receptor beta chains presented below share a single source sample, sequenced in a study of T cell repertoires in cytomegalovirus infection (dated by TCRdb to the late 2010s). Reading the label with the study, this specimen's treatment or condition is: in vitro stimulation with specific CMV peptide epitopes to enrich CMV-specific T cells. Their antigens remain unidentified. The sample was run on an Illumina HiSeq 1500. The public reads were reanalyzed by TCRdb: fastp trimming at Q25, MiXCR alignment, in-frame beta chains only. CDR3 protein sequences are deduplicated, and each keeps its most common genes and DNA. This sample comprises some 700,000 distinct CDR3 sequences, 30% to 40% of them detected only once. The top ten hold 18% of the sample. The sequences come from cultured PBMCs, collected from culture after CMV antigen stimulation. All receptors derive from a human donor in good health (CMV status not recorded). Some clones in this sample may be carry-over from other donors' samples.

In its sample, this clonotype was seen many times. V gene TRBV7-2 combines with J gene TRBJ2-7; 9 nucleotides line up with TRBD2. Unmatched junction bases numbered 2, after V lost 1 base and J lost 1 base. The germline gives CDR1 SGHTA, CDR2 FQGNSA. The CDR3 has 15 residues. The CDR3 spells CASSLGLAGSYEQYF. DNA for the CDR3: TGTGCCAGCAGCTTAGGGCTAGCGGGATCCTACGAGCAGTACTTC.

The chain recombines TRBV7-9 with TRBJ1-1; D is possibly TRBD1 (5 bases). V gave up 7 bases and J gave up 2 bases, with 8 bases separating them. This CDR3 is built from 12 residues. Germline V gives CDR1 SEHNR, CDR2 FQNEAQ (reference sequence). CDR3 in amino acids: CASKDSNTEAFF. CDR3 in DNA: TGTGCCAGCAAAGACAGTAACACTGAAGCTTTCTTT.

The chain combines TRBV11-2 with TRBJ2-4, with 14 bases fitting TRBD2. V shed 4 bases and J 9 bases; nucleotides not matched to a gene: 8. The CDR3 totals 16 residues. In germline, CDR1 is SGHAT, CDR2 FQNNGV. Written as DNA, the CDR3 is TGTGCCAGCAGCTGGGGACTAGCGGGAGAGGGGGCCATTCAGTACTTC. Its protein is CASSWGLAGEGAIQYF.

Comments on this clonotype: A much larger clone sits a single nucleotide away, making a read error possible. The rearrangement uses TRBV7-2 and TRBJ2-7; 7 bases fit TRBD2. This CDR3 is built from 14 residues. The germline CDR1 and CDR2 sequences are SGHTA and FQGNSA. CDR3 loop: CARSLYGGGYEQYF. The CDR3 coding sequence is TGTGCCAGAAGCTTATATGGGGGGGGCTACGAGCAGTACTTC. Based on the CDR3 plus reference TRBV7-2 and TRBJ2-7, the full variable domain is GAGVSQSPSNKVTEKGKDVELRCDPISGHTALYWYRQSLGQGLEFLIYFQGNSAPDKSGLPSDRFSAERTGGSVSTLTIQRTQQEDSAVYLCARSLYGGGYEQYFGPGTRLTVT.

This chain links TRBV5-6 with TRBJ2-7; the D is unclear. The CDR3 runs to 14 residues. The V gene's germline CDR1 is SGHDT and CDR2 YYEEEE. V gave up 3 bases and J gave up 0 bases, with 10 bases separating them. The CDR3 DNA sequence: TGTGCCAGCAGCTATTGGGTGAGCTCCTACGAGCAGTACTTC. This encodes CASSYWVSSYEQYF.

The rearrangement links TRBV20-1 to TRBJ2-3, with 9 bases matching TRBD1. V shed 6 bases, J shed 8 bases, and the junction held 9 bases outside the gene matches. This CDR3 contains 13 residues. Per germline, CDR1 DFQATT and CDR2 SNEGSKA (reference sequence). CDR3 nucleotides: TGCAGTGCCGTGGACAGGGGTATCGGTACGCAGTATTTT. It specifies CSAVDRGIGTQYF.

This clonotype was detected ten times or more. The chain employs TRBV7-2 and TRBJ1-5; D is ambiguous. There are 12 residues in the CDR3. V lost 5 bases and J lost 8, with 10 bases in between. Germline V lookup: CDR1 SGHTA, CDR2 FQGNSA. In DNA form, the CDR3 reads TGTGCCAGCAGCACCAGTGTGGAGCCCCAGCATTTT. Encoded protein: CASSTSVEPQHF. Combining the CDR3 with reference TRBV7-2 and TRBJ1-5 gives the whole variable domain GAGVSQSPSNKVTEKGKDVELRCDPISGHTALYWYRQSLGQGLEFLIYFQGNSAPDKSGLPSDRFSAERTGGSVSTLTIQRTQQEDSAVYLCASSTSVEPQHFGDGTRLSIL.

This clonotype was picked up a small number of times. This chain uses TRBV6-1 with TRBJ2-7; 7 bases are a match to TRBD2. This CDR3 region has 14 residues. The germline gives CDR1 MNHNS, CDR2 SASEGT. J lost 5 bases, V lost 6 bases, and 10 bases had no gene match. The CDR3: CASSPLAGVDEQYF. CDR3 DNA sequence: TGTGCCAGCAGCCCCCTGGCGGGGGTGGACGAGCAGTACTTC.

The chain is built from TRBV7-2 and TRBJ2-7, with 13 bases fitting TRBD2. This CDR3 has 16 amino acids. The V gene end was trimmed by 1 base and the J gene end by 3 bases; junction bases not matched to a gene: 3. Germline-derived CDR1 and CDR2 are SGHTA and FQGNSA. The CDR3 is CASSLDRLAGGYEQYF. The CDR3 coding sequence is TGTGCCAGCAGCTTAGACCGACTAGCGGGGGGCTACGAGCAGTACTTC.

V usage is TRBV7-6 and J usage is TRBJ1-2; D perhaps matches TRBD1 (6 bases). The CDR3 sequence is 16 residues long. V was clipped by 1 base and J by 1 base, with 13 bases between them. The germline V gene has CDR1 SGHVS and CDR2 FNYEAQ. The CDR3 coding sequence is TGTGCCAGCAGCTTAGGCCTAACAGGGCTTAACTATGGCTACACCTTC. It specifies CASSLGLTGLNYGYTF.

The chain uses TRBV20-1 and TRBJ2-5, with D maybe TRBD2 (7 bases). CDR3 length equals 16 residues. Trimming took off 6 bases at V and 4 bases at J, with 24 bases between the two ends. CDR1 and CDR2 from the germline V gene are DFQATT and SNEGSKA (reference sequence). The DNA of the CDR3 is TGCAGTGCCACCAAAGTAGGGGGGGGGAGAGGAGAGACCCAGTACTTC. Amino acids: CSATKVGGGRGETQYF.

This clonotype was detected only once. V gene TRBV29-1 combines with J gene TRBJ2-1; tentatively, D is TRBD1 or TRBD2 (5 bases each). The CDR3 length is 14 residues. Trimming shortened V by 6 bases and J by 7 bases, and 19 bases separated the two germline ends. Germline loops: CDR1 SQVTM, CDR2 ANQGSEA. The CDR3 region is CSVLFGGSWNEQFF. CDR3 nucleotides: TGCAGCGTCCTGTTTGGGGGTTCCTGGAATGAGCAGTTCTTC.

This chain connects TRBV11-1 to TRBJ2-7, with TRBD2 matching over 10 bases. Germline CDR1 and CDR2: SGHAT and FQDESV (reference sequence). V lost 3 bases, J lost 0 bases, and 5 bases stayed unmatched. The length of the CDR3 is 16 residues. The CDR3 DNA sequence: TGTGCCAGCAGCTTGTTGGGGACTAGCGTCTCCTACGAGCAGTACTTC. Amino acid sequence: CASSLLGTSVSYEQYF.

This clonotype was found a few times. The V call is TRBV4-2, the J call TRBJ1-4; D uncertain. Germline V gene sequence: CDR1 LGHNA, CDR2 YNFKEQ. V shed 0 bases and J shed 0 bases, with 14 bases lying between them. The CDR3 extends over 18 amino acids. The CDR3 sequence: CASSQEYGSRATNEKLFF. CDR3 nucleotides: TGTGCCAGCAGCCAAGAGTATGGATCAAGAGCAACTAATGAAAAACTGTTTTTT.

This clonotype turned up a few times. V and J are TRBV4-1 and TRBJ2-3; TRBD2 agrees at 10 bases. V lost 7 bases, J lost 6 bases, and 10 bases stayed unmatched. The CDR3 extends over 15 amino acids. CDR1 is MGHRA and CDR2 is YSYEKL in the germline V gene. The CDR3 here is CASTRAGGAGDTQYF. DNA for the CDR3: TGCGCCAGCACCAGAGCGGGGGGGGCGGGGGATACGCAGTATTTT.

This clonotype was seen just once. The chain recombines TRBV3-1 with TRBJ2-6, with D tentatively TRBD2 (5 bases). CDR3 length: 18 amino acids. Germline CDR1 LGHDT, CDR2 YNNKEL (reference sequence). V lost 4 bases, J lost 2 bases, and 18 bases lay in between. CDR3 amino acids: CASSPGIWDSAGANVLTF. CDR3 DNA: TGTGCCAGCAGCCCCGGGATTTGGGATTCCGCTGGGGCCAACGTCCTGACTTTC.

Concerning this clonotype: This may be a read error: a much more frequent sequence differs by one nucleotide. The CDR3 spells CASSFGVLGEGNYCYTF. CDR3 sequence (DNA): TGTGCCAGCAGCTTCGGAGTTTTAGGCGAGGGGAACTATTGCTACACCTTC. This rearrangement joins TRBV7-8 to TRBJ1-2, with a possible D match to TRBD1 (5 bases). The CDR3 has 17 amino acids. Germline loops: CDR1 SGHVS, CDR2 FQNEAQ.

There are a few counts of this clonotype. The chain combines TRBV3-1 with TRBJ1-1; D remains unclear. Germline assignment: CDR1 LGHDT and CDR2 YNNKEL (reference sequence). The CDR3 extends over 14 amino acids. V shed 3 bases and J shed 4 bases, with 12 bases lying between them. The CDR3: CASSHTAGGTEAFF. The CDR3 DNA is TGTGCCAGCAGCCATACAGCCGGCGGCACTGAAGCTTTCTTT. Full variable domain (rest looked up from reference TRBV3-1 and TRBJ1-1): DTAVSQTPKYLVTQMGNDKSIKCEQNLGHDTMYWYKQDSKKFLKIMFSYNNKELIINETVPNRFSPKSPDKAHLNLHINSLELGDSAVYFCASSHTAGGTEAFFGQGTRLTVV.

This clonotype was found a few times. The rearrangement uses TRBV20-1 and TRBJ1-1; 7 nucleotides line up with TRBD1. V lost 0 bases, J lost 4 bases, and 11 bases stayed unmatched. CDR1 DFQATT and CDR2 SNEGSKA come from the germline V gene (reference sequence). The CDR3 length is 16 residues. CDR3 in amino acids: CSARDRQGWLITEAFF. The CDR3 DNA is TGCAGTGCTAGAGATAGACAGGGTTGGTTGATCACTGAAGCTTTCTTT.

This clonotype was found many times. This sequence joins TRBV7-2 and TRBJ1-4; D not certain. This CDR3 has 14 amino acids. CDR1 and CDR2 (germline): SGHTA, FQGNSA. V dropped 5 bases and J dropped 7 bases, with 14 bases sitting between them. CDR3 DNA: TGTGCCAGCAGCCCAGGTCCTAGGAGTGAAAAACTGTTTTTT. Protein sequence: CASSPGPRSEKLFF.

The V call is TRBV15, the J call TRBJ2-1, with 7 bases that match TRBD2. Germline V gives CDR1 LNHNV, CDR2 YYDKDF (reference sequence). The trim removed 0 bases at V and 5 bases at J, leaving 10 bases unmatched. The CDR3 runs 17 residues. CDR3: CATSRDIGQRGHNEQFF. The CDR3 coding sequence is TGTGCCACCAGCAGAGATATAGGGCAGCGGGGACACAATGAGCAGTTCTTC. Using reference TRBV15 and TRBJ2-1 for the parts outside the CDR3, the full variable domain is DAMVIQNPRYQVTQFGKPVTLSCSQTLNHNVMYWYQQKSSQAPKLLFHYYDKDFNNEADTPDNFQSRRPNTSFCFLDIRSPGLGDTAMYLCATSRDIGQRGHNEQFFGPGTRLTVL.

This chain uses TRBV20-1 with TRBJ2-3; the D gene is possibly TRBD2 (6 bases). This CDR3 comprises 15 residues. CDR1 and CDR2 from the germline V gene are DFQATT and SNEGSKA (reference sequence). V lost 0 bases and J lost 1, with 11 bases in between. CDR3 in amino acids: CSARDSGGGTDTQYF. The CDR3 DNA reads TGCAGTGCTAGAGATTCGGGCGGGGGCACAGATACGCAGTATTTT.

This CDR3 is CASSFRGFSEKLFF. CDR3 DNA: TGTGCCAGCAGTTTTCGGGGCTTCAGTGAAAAACTGTTTTTT. This chain uses TRBV27 with TRBJ1-4, with a possible D match to TRBD1 (5 bases). Trimming pared 3 bases from V and 7 bases from J, leaving 12 bases between. This CDR3 is built from 14 residues. Germline V CDR1 and CDR2: MNHEY, SMNVEV (reference sequence).

The rearrangement links TRBV20-1 to TRBJ1-4, with D hard to call. V shed 6 bases and J shed 4 bases, with 24 bases lying between them. The CDR3 contains 17 residues. Germline loops: CDR1 DFQATT, CDR2 SNEGSKA (reference sequence). The CDR3 is CSATSAGKPAFNEKLFF. The CDR3 coding sequence is TGCAGTGCCACTTCGGCGGGGAAGCCAGCCTTTAATGAAAAACTGTTTTTT.

There are many counts of this clonotype. The chain combines TRBV7-8 with TRBJ2-4, with D unresolved. There are 15 residues in the CDR3. The germline V gene has CDR1 SGHVS and CDR2 FQNEAQ. Deletions cut 8 bases from V and 8 bases from J, with 22 bases between. CDR3 in DNA: TGTGCCAGCGGCCCCAATCTACCAGTTCAGGACATTCAGTACTTC. This codes for CASGPNLPVQDIQYF.

CDR3 nucleotide sequence: TGTGCCAGCAGTTACGAGCCGAGTAGGGACTATGGCTACACCTTC. Its translation is CASSYEPSRDYGYTF. V usage is TRBV6-6 and J usage is TRBJ1-2; D unclear. CDR1 MNHNY and CDR2 SVGAGI come from the germline V gene (reference sequence). The V end lost 2 bases, the J end lost 3 bases, and 13 bases lay between the germline ends. The CDR3 is 15 residues long.

This clonotype occurred a few times. The J gene is TRBJ2-3, the V gene TRBV10-2; 8 nucleotides match TRBD2. Unmatched junction bases numbered 9, after V lost 6 bases and J lost 4 bases. The CDR3 is 15 residues long. Germline CDR1 is WSHSY and CDR2 is SAAADI. The CDR3 region is CASREAGALSDTQYF. The CDR3 bases are TGCGCCAGCAGAGAAGCGGGGGCTCTGTCAGATACGCAGTATTTT.

This clonotype was seen only a few times. This chain links TRBV7-2 with TRBJ2-1; D may be TRBD1 (5 bases). The CDR3 length is 14 residues. The ends were cut back, 3 bases at V and 9 bases at J, with 15 bases in the middle. CDR1 SGHTA and CDR2 FQGNSA come from the germline V gene. CDR3 sequence: CASSFLTASGEQFF. For the CDR3, the DNA is TGTGCCAGCAGCTTCCTGACAGCCTCGGGTGAGCAGTTCTTC.

The chain uses TRBV27 and TRBJ2-1; 8 bases map to TRBD1. Losses at the gene ends were 6 bases for V and 8 bases for J; bases not matched to a gene: 12. Germline-derived CDR1 and CDR2 are MNHEY and SMNVEV (reference sequence). The CDR3 spans 15 residues. CDR3 sequence reads: CASSRTGQVWDEQFF. In DNA form, the CDR3 reads TGTGCCAGCAGCCGAACGGGACAGGTGTGGGATGAGCAGTTCTTC.

In its sample, this clonotype was seen a few times. J is TRBJ2-5 and V is TRBV7-9, with D possibly matching TRBD1 (5 bases). CDR3 size: 13 residues. Germline V CDR1 and CDR2: SEHNR, FQNEAQ (reference sequence). Trimming took 5 bases from V and 3 from J, leaving 10 bases between them. The CDR3 reads CASSPTVKETQYF. In nucleotides, the CDR3 is TGTGCCAGCAGCCCGACAGTTAAAGAGACCCAGTACTTC. The variable domain in full, completed from reference TRBV7-9 and TRBJ2-5, reads DTGVSQNPRHKITKRGQNVTFRCDPISEHNRLYWYRQTLGQGPEFLTYFQNEAQLEKSRLLSDRFSAERPKGSFSTLEIQRTEQGDSAMYLCASSPTVKETQYFGPGTRLLVL.